This is a list of T cell receptor beta chains from one sample in a study of blood T cell repertoires in COVID-19. TCRdb keeps only in-frame clones here, not all; method: immunoSEQ multiplex PCR. This sample has fewer than 450,000 clones; 90% occur once, and the top ten carry under 0.7%. The sequenced sample was PBMCs or T cells enriched from blood (not recorded which). These receptors were obtained from a man between 18 and 29 years old who had recovered from COVID-19. Each CDR3 is given with its conserved first and last residue. The D gene is left open where the match is weak. Clone size, where shown, is once, few, many, or a class for clones that have expanded.

D: TRBD1; J: TRBJ1-2; length: 13; size: NA; V: TRBV29-1; CDR3: CSVQITGGAGYTF; DNA: TGCAGCGTTCAGATTACAGGGGGCGCAGGCTACACCTTC
D: NA; J: TRBJ1-5; length: 19; size: NA; V: TRBV1; CDR3: CTSSQDSRTGEFSNQPQHF; DNA: TGCACCAGCAGCCAAGATAGTAGGACAGGGGAATTTAGCAATCAGCCCCAGCATTTT
D: NA; J: TRBJ2-2; length: 16; size: NA; V: TRBV5-6; CDR3: CASSLFGGSGTGELFF; DNA: TGTGCCAGCAGCTTGTTCGGAGGGTCGGGCACCGGGGAGCTGTTTTTT
D: NA; J: TRBJ2-1; length: 16; size: NA; V: TRBV5-6; CDR3: CASSLAARGNANEQFF; DNA: TGTGCCAGCAGCTTGGCCGCCAGGGGAAATGCCAATGAGCAGTTCTTC
D: NA; J: TRBJ2-7; length: 15; size: NA; V: TRBV27; CDR3: CASSLLGGAFYEQYF; DNA: TGTGCCAGCAGTTTATTGGGGGGGGCCTTCTACGAGCAGTACTTC
D: NA; J: TRBJ1-1; length: 15; size: once; V: TRBV28; CDR3: CASSAAGRQNTEAFF; DNA: TGTGCCAGCAGTGCGGCGGGCAGGCAGAACACTGAAGCTTTCTTT
D: NA; J: TRBJ1-5; length: 17; size: once; V: TRBV6-1; CDR3: CASSGPRAAGSNQPQHF; DNA: TGTGCCAGCAGTGGGCCCCGGGCTGCGGGGAGCAATCAGCCCCAGCATTTT
D: NA; J: TRBJ1-1; length: 15; size: NA; V: TRBV11-3; CDR3: CASSLVGGSRTEAFF; DNA: TGTGCCAGCAGCTTAGTTGGGGGCTCGCGCACTGAAGCTTTCTTT
D: NA; J: TRBJ1-2; length: 13; size: NA; V: TRBV6-6; CDR3: CASLRWGGYGYTF; DNA: TGTGCCAGCCTCCGGTGGGGGGGCTATGGCTACACCTTC
D: NA; J: TRBJ2-5; length: 14; size: NA; V: TRBV15; CDR3: CATSRTRGLETQYF; DNA: TGTGCCACCAGCAGAACCAGGGGATTGGAGACCCAGTACTTC
D: NA; J: TRBJ1-2; length: 17; size: NA; V: TRBV19; CDR3: CASTPPGHKMGSRGYTF; DNA: TGTGCCAGTACCCCACCGGGACATAAGATGGGGTCTCGGGGCTACACCTTC
D: NA; J: TRBJ2-1; length: 14; size: once; V: TRBV3-1/TRBV3-2; CDR3: CASSQEGLEDEQFF; DNA: TGTGCCAGCAGCCAGGAGGGGTTGGAGGATGAGCAGTTCTTC
D: NA; J: TRBJ1-6; length: 15; size: NA; V: TRBV19; CDR3: CASSILGPPDSPLHF; DNA: TGTGCCAGTAGTATTTTGGGCCCCCCGGATTCACCCCTCCACTTT
D: TRBD2; J: TRBJ2-7; length: 13; size: NA; V: TRBV5-1; CDR3: CASRGTSGVEQYF; DNA: TGCGCCAGCCGCGGGACTAGCGGGGTCGAGCAGTACTTC
D: NA; J: TRBJ1-2; length: 15; size: NA; V: TRBV15; CDR3: CATSRDGQSNYGYTF; DNA: TGTGCCACCAGCAGAGATGGGCAGTCTAACTATGGCTACACCTTC